These 22 T cell receptor beta chains originate from one sample sequenced in a study of technical replicates of blood from a few donors. The assay was immunoSEQ multiplex PCR, and TCRdb's table has in-frame clones only and misses some. The sample carries about 68,000 clones, 95% to 97% recorded once. Material for sequencing was T cells isolated from PBMCs. Source of these receptors: a human donor in good health.

The genes are TRBV4-2 and TRBJ2-1; 10 bases line up with TRBD2. With V trimmed by 4 bases and J by 5 bases, 8 bases remained unmatched. Germline assignment: CDR1 LGHNA and CDR2 YNFKEQ. The CDR3 is 16 residues long. CDR3 sequence reads: CASSLRGTSVDNEQFF. The DNA of the CDR3 is TGTGCCAGCAGCCTACGCGGGACTAGCGTTGACAATGAGCAGTTCTTC.

This sequence joins TRBV4-1 and TRBJ2-5; D might be TRBD2 (5 bases). This CDR3 is 13 amino acids long. Per germline, CDR1 MGHRA and CDR2 YSYEKL. Trimming removed 1 base at V and 4 bases at J, with 7 bases between. CDR3 nucleotides: TGCGCCAGCAGCCAAGCGGAGGTAGAGACCCAGTACTTC. Translation gives CASSQAEVETQYF.

V and J are TRBV5-1 and TRBJ2-7, with 9 bases identical to TRBD2. This CDR3 is 14 amino acids long. Losses at the gene ends were 0 bases for V and 2 bases for J; bases not matched to a gene: 0. CDR1 is SGHRS and CDR2 is YFSETQ in the germline V gene. CDR3 sequence: CASSLASGTYEQYF. The DNA for the CDR3 is TGCGCCAGCAGCTTGGCTAGCGGGACCTACGAGCAGTACTTC.

DNA of the CDR3: TGTGCCTGGAGTGTACGATCGGTGGATGAGCAGTTCTTC. Amino acid sequence: CAWSVRSVDEQFF. J is TRBJ2-1 and V is TRBV30, with D uncertain. Trimming left V 0 bases short and J 8 bases short, with 11 bases between. The CDR3 runs 13 residues. Germline CDR1 reads GTSNPN; CDR2 reads SVGIG (reference sequence).

A word on this clone: This specimen includes other DNA sequences encoding the same CDR3. The gene calls are TRBV6-5 and TRBJ2-7, with TRBD2 matching 7 bases. The germline gives CDR1 MNHEY, CDR2 SVGAGI. The junction had 5 bases not matched to a gene; V was cut back by 2 bases and J by 4 bases. This CDR3 is 14 amino acids long. CDR3 nucleotide sequence: TGTGCCAGCAGTTACGGCCAGGGAGGGTACGAGCAGTACTTC. As protein: CASSYGQGGYEQYF.

The chain is built from TRBV30 and TRBJ2-7; possibly TRBD2 for D (6 bases). CDR3 length: 14 amino acids. Looked up from germline, CDR1 is GTSNPN and CDR2 is SVGIG (reference sequence). V was clipped by 1 base and J by 0 bases, with 10 bases between them. In nucleotides, the CDR3 is TGTGCCTGGAGTGGCGCGGGGAGCTCCTACGAGCAGTACTTC. Encoded protein: CAWSGAGSSYEQYF.

The chain uses TRBV4-3 and TRBJ2-1, with a tentative D call TRBD2 (6 bases). Trimming removed 3 bases from V and 5 bases from J, with 14 bases in between. Germline CDR1 LGHNA, CDR2 YSLEER. The CDR3 consists of 15 residues. Here the CDR3 DNA reads TGCGCCAGCAGCCAGATAGCGGTTCTGAACAATGAGCAGTTCTTC. Translated, it gives CASSQIAVLNNEQFF.

The chain uses TRBV5-4 and TRBJ2-3, with 9 bases matching TRBD2. Germline assignment: CDR1 SGHNT and CDR2 YYREEE (reference sequence). Trimming cost V 4 bases and J 1 base; bases outside gene matches: 4. This CDR3 is 15 amino acids long. The CDR3 DNA reads as TGTGCCAGCAGCCGCAGGACTAGCGGCACAGATACGCAGTATTTT. Translated, it gives CASSRRTSGTDTQYF.

The rearrangement joins TRBV29-1 to TRBJ2-1, with D maybe TRBD2 (5 bases). Per germline, CDR1 SQVTM and CDR2 ANQGSEA. The CDR3 has 13 amino acids. This CDR3 reads CSSYGSSYNEQFF. Here the CDR3 DNA reads TGCAGTTCGTATGGGAGCTCCTACAATGAGCAGTTCTTC.

With regard to this clone: Compared with germline, one end of the junction differs, possibly owing to a read error. The J gene is TRBJ1-2, the V gene TRBV6-5; no firm D call. The CDR3 runs to 14 residues. Germline V gene lookup returns CDR1 MNHEY and CDR2 SVGAGI. The chain's CDR3 is CASSSSTQDYGYTF. CDR3 sequence (DNA): TGTGCCAGCAGTTCATCTACCCAGGACTACGGCTACACCTTC.

The chain couples TRBV27 to TRBJ2-1; 15 bases align to TRBD2. Germline CDR1 MNHEY, CDR2 SMNVEV (reference sequence). The J segment lost 10 bases and the V segment lost 1 base, leaving 8 bases of the junction unmatched. The CDR3 covers 17 residues. CDR3 nucleotides: TGTGCCAGCAGTTTATACGGCGGACTAGCGGGGGGGCAGGAGCAGTTCTTC. Translating gives CASSLYGGLAGGQEQFF.

The chain links TRBV5-6 to TRBJ2-1; D unclear. The CDR3 totals 13 residues. Trimming stripped 0 bases from V and 5 bases from J, with 6 bases between. CDR1 is SGHDT and CDR2 is YYEEEE in the germline V gene. The CDR3, as DNA: TGTGCCAGCAGCTTGGGCCCTAACAATGAGCAGTTCTTC. This codes for CASSLGPNNEQFF. Using reference TRBV5-6 and TRBJ2-1 for the parts outside the CDR3, the full variable domain is DAGVTQSPTHLIKTRGQQVTLRCSPKSGHDTVSWYQQALGQGPQFIFQYYEEEERQRGNFPDRFSGHQFPNYSSELNVNALLLGDSALYLCASSLGPNNEQFFGPGTRLTVL.

The chain joins TRBV7-8 to TRBJ1-2; no clear D gene. The CDR3 is 14 amino acids. Trimming removed 1 base from V and 4 bases from J, with 10 bases in between. Germline V gives CDR1 SGHVS, CDR2 FQNEAQ. The DNA of the CDR3 is TGTGCCAGCAGCTTAGTGCCGGAGAGCTATGGCTACACCTTC. It encodes CASSLVPESYGYTF.

The chain is built from TRBV5-6 and TRBJ1-2; 7 bases are shared with TRBD1. With 3 bases clipped from V and 2 bases from J, the junction kept 10 bases outside the gene matches. Germline CDR1 SGHDT, CDR2 YYEEEE. CDR3 length equals 16 residues. The CDR3 DNA is TGTGCCAGCAGCTACAGATACAGGGGACCAAACTATGGCTACACCTTC. This codes for CASSYRYRGPNYGYTF.

The chain is built from TRBV6-5 and TRBJ2-7, with D maybe TRBD2 (6 bases). The CDR3 has 15 residues. In germline, CDR1 is MNHEY, CDR2 SVGAGI. Trimming took 0 bases from V and 1 from J, leaving 10 bases between them. The CDR3 is CASSYSEGGSYEQYF. Here the CDR3 DNA reads TGTGCCAGCAGTTACTCGGAGGGAGGTTCCTACGAGCAGTACTTC.

The rearrangement links TRBV7-8 to TRBJ2-7; D is unresolved. V was trimmed by 2 bases and J by 4 bases, leaving 6 bases between them. The CDR3 runs 12 residues. CDR1 and CDR2 (germline): SGHVS, FQNEAQ. CDR3 nucleotides: TGTGCCAGCAGCTTAATTGTATACGAGCAGTACTTC. Its translation: CASSLIVYEQYF. Filled out from reference TRBV7-8 and TRBJ2-7, the complete variable domain reads GAGVSQSPRYKVAKRGQDVALRCDPISGHVSLFWYQQALGQGPEFLTYFQNEAQLDKSGLPSDRFFAERPEGSVSTLKIQRTQQEDSAVYLCASSLIVYEQYFGPGTRLTVT.

This chain links TRBV15 with TRBJ2-2; TRBD1 is a possible D gene (7 bases). Germline CDR1 is LNHNV and CDR2 is YYDKDF (reference sequence). The CDR3 has 17 amino acids. Between the trimmed V and J ends, which lost 5 bases and 0 bases, there was a span of 16 bases. CDR3 sequence reads: CATSLGRGVANTGELFF. In nucleotides, the CDR3 is TGTGCCACCAGCCTCGGCAGGGGGGTAGCGAACACCGGGGAGCTGTTTTTT.

The chain uses TRBV30 and TRBJ2-1; 8 bases are a match to TRBD1. The V gene end was trimmed by 2 bases and the J gene end by 6 bases; junction bases not matched to a gene: 0. The CDR3 length is 12 residues. Germline V gene data show CDR1 as GTSNPN and CDR2 as SVGIG (reference sequence). The CDR3, as DNA: TGTGCCTGGAGTACAGGGGGCAATGAGCAGTTCTTC. Protein: CAWSTGGNEQFF.

V gene TRBV6-1 combines with J gene TRBJ2-7; D is perhaps TRBD1 (6 bases). Germline V gene data show CDR1 as MNHNS and CDR2 as SASEGT. The V gene lost 1 base and the J gene lost 5 bases, with 18 bases spanning the gap. The CDR3 is 16 amino acids. The CDR3 loop reads CASSEDGGQGVHEQYF. CDR3 coding DNA: TGTGCCAGCAGTGAAGATGGGGGCCAGGGCGTCCACGAGCAGTACTTC.

The chain employs TRBV18 and TRBJ2-7; TRBD2 agrees at 9 bases. This CDR3 is 14 amino acids long. V dropped 3 bases and J dropped 6; count of bases not matched to a gene: 6. The germline V gene has CDR1 KGHSH and CDR2 LQKENI. The CDR3 reads CASSPGLAKGEQYF. For the CDR3, the DNA is TGTGCCAGCTCACCTGGACTAGCGAAGGGCGAGCAGTACTTC.

This clone has only one observation. The chain has TRBV7-9 and TRBJ2-1; 9 positions agree with TRBD1. Germline V gene sequence: CDR1 SEHNR, CDR2 FQNEAQ (reference sequence). CDR3 length equals 15 residues. Germline trimming cut 3 bases from V and 0 bases from J; bases unmatched to any gene: 0. The CDR3 protein is CASSLTGGSYNEQFF. Written as DNA, the CDR3 is TGTGCCAGCAGCTTGACAGGGGGCTCCTACAATGAGCAGTTCTTC. The full variable domain, its missing parts supplied by reference TRBV7-9 and TRBJ2-1, is DTGVSQNPRHKITKRGQNVTFRCDPISEHNRLYWYRQTLGQGPEFLTYFQNEAQLEKSRLLSDRFSAERPKGSFSTLEIQRTEQGDSAMYLCASSLTGGSYNEQFFGPGTRLTVL.

This sequence joins TRBV14 and TRBJ2-1; 10 bases are a match to TRBD2. This CDR3 has 14 amino acids. Germline V CDR1 and CDR2: SGHDN, FVKESK. Trimming at V came to 6 bases and at J to 4 bases, leaving 3 bases not matched to a gene. The CDR3 protein is CASSILAGYNEQFF. The CDR3 region has the DNA TGTGCCAGCAGTATACTAGCGGGATACAATGAGCAGTTCTTC. Full variable domain (rest looked up from reference TRBV14 and TRBJ2-1): EAGVTQFPSHSVIEKGQTVTLRCDPISGHDNLYWYRRVMGKEIKFLLHFVKESKQDESGMPNNRFLAERTGGTYSTLKVQPAELEDSGVYFCASSILAGYNEQFFGPGTRLTVL.